This T cell receptor (beta chain) was documented in a study of shared clonotypes between healthy human individuals. Looking at the study overall: The composition of the donors was a couple of women and three men aged 18 to 49.

Assay execution took place at the deep level. Produced via immunoSEQ multiplex PCR; TCRdb's table is partial and in-frame only. The data show some 530,000 clones, almost 80% seen once. J gave up 3 bases and V 4 bases, and 4 bases lay outside the gene matches. Per germline, CDR1 SGHDT and CDR2 YYEEEE. The CDR3 loop spans 15 amino acids. This clone occurred once. The sequence was collected from a woman aged 40 to 50 in good health. Some clones in this sample may be carry-over from other donors' samples. This chain connects TRBV5-6 to TRBJ2-2, with 9 bases aligning to TRBD2. The sequenced material came from PBMCs. The CDR3 region has the DNA TGTGCCAGCAGCCTAGCGGGAACCTACACCGGGGAGCTGTTTTTT. As protein: CASSLAGTYTGELFF.